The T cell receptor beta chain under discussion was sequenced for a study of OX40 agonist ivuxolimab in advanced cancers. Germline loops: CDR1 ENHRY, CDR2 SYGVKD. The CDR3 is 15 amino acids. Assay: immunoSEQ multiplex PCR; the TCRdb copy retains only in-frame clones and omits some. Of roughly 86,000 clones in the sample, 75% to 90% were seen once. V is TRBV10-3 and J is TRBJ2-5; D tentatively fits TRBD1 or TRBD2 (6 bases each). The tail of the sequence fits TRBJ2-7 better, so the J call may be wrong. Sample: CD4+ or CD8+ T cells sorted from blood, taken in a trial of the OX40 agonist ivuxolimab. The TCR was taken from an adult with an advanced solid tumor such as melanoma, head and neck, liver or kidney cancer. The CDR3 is CAISGETGRGAEQYF. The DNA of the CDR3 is TGTGCCATCAGTGGGGAGACAGGCCGCGGGGCCGAGCAGTACTTC.